This TCR beta chain was obtained from a study of identifying expanded T cells in peripheral blood. TCRdb keeps only in-frame clones here, not all; method: immunoSEQ multiplex PCR. The sample has about 90,000 clones; approximately 83% are singletons. As concerns this clone: Its antigen remains unknown.

Study-level findings and limits: About 1.2 clones differed between technical replicates, versus about 17 and 20 over time. Variance in clone template counts between roughly two-week samples significantly increased with total template count across all healthy donors.

Trimming cost V 5 bases and J 0 bases, with 8 bases left between them. Germline V gene sequence: CDR1 MNHNS, CDR2 SASEGT. This CDR3 has 13 residues. Collection occurred without any documented infections or immune events in donors. The material sequenced was blood. The TCR sequence derives from a person aged 18 to 75 in good health. The rearrangement uses TRBV6-1 and TRBJ2-7, with unresolved D. This CDR3 reads CASSRDISYEQYF. The CDR3 coding sequence is TGTGCCAGCAGTCGCGACATCTCCTACGAGCAGTACTTC.